This TCR beta chain comes out of a study of cytomegalovirus exposure and HLA in healthy donors. This clone was observed a few times. An end of the junction differs from the germline gene, which may be a read error. TCRdb keeps only in-frame clones here, not all; method: immunoSEQ multiplex PCR. The sample lists about 180,000 clones; around nine tenths were seen once. This CDR3 has 12 amino acids. CDR1 and CDR2 (germline): LNHDA, SQIVND (reference sequence). This clonotype originated in a man aged 18 to 30 in good health and CMV-seropositive. This chain links TRBV19 with TRBJ1-1, with TRBD1 as a possible D gene (5 bases). Material: PBMCs. The CDR3, as DNA: TGTGCCAGTAAAGGGACCGGGACTCCGGCAGTCTTT. Amino acids: CASKGTGTPAVF.